A selection of T cell receptor beta chains follows, all from one sample in a study of shared clonotypes between healthy human individuals. Sequencing was performed with immunoSEQ multiplex PCR; in TCRdb, only in-frame clones are kept and a portion is missing. The profile shows fewer than 1.8 million clones, about 98.5% of them singletons. The sample consisted of naive CD4+ T cells sorted from blood. The receptors derive from a man aged 25 to 40 in good health. Each CDR3 is given with its conserved first and last residue. Each record gives: V gene, D gene, J gene, clone size, CDR3 protein, CDR3 DNA. D genes are given only for firm matches. A row's size may be missing; if present it is once, few, many or a size class.

TRBV7-2	TRBD2	TRBJ2-7	.	CASSPRRLAGVYEQYF	TGTGCCAGCAGCCCCAGAAGACTAGCGGGCGTCTACGAGCAGTACTTC
TRBV5-1	.	TRBJ2-1	.	CASSPESRRADNEQFF	TGCGCCAGCAGCCCAGAATCCCGCAGGGCTGACAATGAGCAGTTCTTC
TRBV18	TRBD2	TRBJ2-7	.	CASSPRTSLPVEQYF	TGTGCCAGCTCACCAAGGACTAGCCTCCCGGTCGAGCAGTACTTC
TRBV28	.	TRBJ2-3	once	CASSSPQRDTQYF	TGTGCCAGCAGTTCCCCCCAGAGGGATACGCAGTATTTT
TRBV4-1	.	TRBJ2-2	.	CASSPYTNTGELFF	TGCGCCAGCAGCCCCTACACGAACACCGGGGAGCTGTTTTTT
TRBV6-5	.	TRBJ1-2	.	CASSYSTAQVEGYTF	TGTGCCAGCAGTTACTCAACGGCCCAGGTGGAGGGCTACACCTTC
TRBV30	.	TRBJ1-5	.	CAWNRGSNQPQHF	TGTGCCTGGAATAGGGGTAGCAATCAGCCCCAGCATTTT
TRBV28	.	TRBJ1-1	.	CASRGDTRTEAFF	TGTGCCAGCAGGGGGGACACCCGCACTGAAGCTTTCTTT
TRBV7-3	.	TRBJ1-2	once	CASSPQTGYGYTF	TGTGCCAGCAGCCCTCAGACAGGCTATGGCTACACCTTC
TRBV2	TRBD1	TRBJ2-5	once	CASSSDRAQETQYF	TGTGCCAGCAGTTCGGACAGGGCACAAGAGACCCAGTACTTC
TRBV5-1	.	TRBJ1-1	.	CASSLDIAENTEAFF	TGCGCCAGCAGCTTGGATATAGCAGAGAACACTGAAGCTTTCTTT
TRBV7-9	TRBD2	TRBJ2-7	once	CASSPSAGGYEQYF	TGTGCCAGCAGCCCTAGCGCGGGAGGCTACGAGCAGTACTTC
TRBV28	TRBD2	TRBJ2-7	.	CASTGTSVQGSSYEQYF	TGTGCCAGCACCGGGACTAGCGTTCAAGGGAGCTCCTACGAGCAGTACTTC
TRBV2	TRBD2	TRBJ2-7	once	CASSGGTRSLESYF	TGTGCCAGCAGCGGCGGGACTAGGAGTCTGGAGTCGTACTTC
TRBV5-6	.	TRBJ2-1	.	CASIPFSHNEQFF	TGTGCCAGCATCCCTTTTTCCCACAATGAGCAGTTCTTC
TRBV21-1	.	TRBJ2-1	.	CASSKTSGRRDNEQFF	TGTGCCAGCAGCAAAACTAGCGGGAGACGCGACAATGAGCAGTTCTTC
TRBV9	TRBD2	TRBJ2-2	.	CASSVTSGHTGELFF	TGTGCCAGCAGCGTAACTAGCGGCCACACCGGGGAGCTGTTTTTT
TRBV5-1	.	TRBJ1-5	.	CASSLESGENQPQHF	TGCGCCAGCAGCTTGGAGTCAGGTGAGAATCAGCCCCAGCATTTT
TRBV19	TRBD1	TRBJ1-5	.	CASSPRWRAGGGSNQPQHF	TGTGCCAGTAGCCCTCGGTGGAGGGCAGGGGGAGGCAGCAATCAGCCCCAGCATTTT
TRBV29-1	TRBD2	TRBJ2-1	.	CSVVGTSAYNEQFF	TGCAGCGTTGTCGGGACTAGCGCCTACAATGAGCAGTTCTTC
TRBV12-5	.	TRBJ1-2	once	CASGRETNYGYTF	TGTGCTAGTGGTCGGGAGACTAACTATGGCTACACCTTC
TRBV19	.	TRBJ2-7	.	CASSIEIGRPTYEQYF	TGTGCCAGTAGTATAGAGATAGGGCGGCCGACCTACGAGCAGTACTTC
TRBV27	TRBD2	TRBJ2-7	.	CASSSIRLAGTHEQYF	TGTGCCAGCAGTTCTATTCGACTAGCGGGAACTCACGAGCAGTACTTC
TRBV6-5	.	TRBJ2-2	.	CASSRPRPWGELFF	TGTGCCAGCAGTCGGCCTCGTCCTTGGGGGGAGCTGTTTTTT
TRBV6-1	.	TRBJ1-2	.	CASSEADSNYGYTF	TGTGCCAGCAGTGAAGCTGACAGTAACTATGGCTACACCTTC
TRBV10-3	TRBD1	TRBJ1-5	.	CAISEYRGLGGNQPQHF	TGTGCCATCAGCGAATACAGGGGGTTGGGGGGCAATCAGCCCCAGCATTTT
TRBV5-1	TRBD1	TRBJ1-2	.	CASSPYTDRGRSYTF	TGCGCCAGCAGCCCCTACACCGACAGGGGGCGTTCCTACACCTTC
TRBV28	.	TRBJ1-2	.	CASSPHGYGYTF	TGTGCCAGCAGCCCCCACGGATATGGCTACACCTTC
TRBV15	.	TRBJ2-3	.	CATSRDSTDTQYF	TGTGCCACCAGCAGAGATAGCACAGATACGCAGTATTTT
TRBV12-5	.	TRBJ2-5	.	CASGWQGVETQYF	TGTGCTAGTGGTTGGCAAGGGGTGGAGACCCAGTACTTC
TRBV5-6	.	TRBJ2-2	.	CASSLFGGGLNTGELFF	TGTGCCAGCAGCTTGTTTGGGGGCGGGCTAAACACCGGGGAGCTGTTTTTT
TRBV6-5	.	TRBJ2-7	.	CASSYSQLGSLNEQYF	TGTGCCAGCAGTTACTCACAACTCGGGAGTTTGAACGAGCAGTACTTC
TRBV4-3	.	TRBJ1-2	.	CASSQEALGRLYGYTF	TGCGCCAGCAGCCAAGAGGCCCTCGGACGGCTATATGGCTACACCTTC
TRBV18	.	TRBJ2-1	once	CASSPMAAAYNEQFF	TGTGCCAGCTCACCAATGGCAGCGGCCTACAATGAGCAGTTCTTC
TRBV30	.	TRBJ1-1	.	CAWRGPDSRLF	TGTGCCTGGAGGGGACCTGATTCGCGGCTCTTT
TRBV25-1	TRBD2	TRBJ2-3	.	CASSKLAGGPDTQYF	TGTGCCAGCAGCAAGTTAGCGGGAGGGCCGGATACGCAGTATTTT
TRBV28	.	TRBJ2-1	once	CASSLPGYNEQFF	TGTGCCAGCAGTTTACCCGGATACAATGAGCAGTTCTTC
TRBV29-1	.	TRBJ2-7	.	CSVGGGINEQYF	TGCAGCGTTGGTGGGGGTATCAACGAGCAGTACTTC
TRBV19	TRBD1	TRBJ2-7	.	CASRLTGGYEQYF	TGTGCCAGTAGGCTGACAGGGGGTTACGAGCAGTACTTC
TRBV6-5	.	TRBJ2-3	.	CASSYRAVGVADTQYF	TGTGCCAGCAGTTACAGGGCAGTAGGTGTTGCAGATACGCAGTATTTT
TRBV28	.	TRBJ2-7	.	CASAGDSYEQYF	TGTGCCAGCGCGGGCGACTCCTACGAGCAGTACTTC
TRBV30	.	TRBJ1-2	.	CAWSVDLGGYGYTF	TGTGCCTGGAGTGTGGATTTAGGCGGCTATGGCTACACCTTC
TRBV30	.	TRBJ2-1	.	CAWSKDYNEQFF	TGTGCCTGGAGTAAAGACTACAATGAGCAGTTCTTC
TRBV29-1	TRBD1	TRBJ2-1	.	CSGGQVYNEQFF	TGCAGTGGGGGACAGGTCTACAATGAGCAGTTCTTC
TRBV5-4	TRBD2	TRBJ2-1	.	CASSLSGLAMDEQFF	TGTGCCAGCAGCCTGTCGGGACTAGCGATGGATGAGCAGTTCTTC
TRBV5-1	.	TRBJ2-2	.	CASLIGPGVAMGTGELFF	TGCGCCAGCCTAATTGGGCCCGGGGTAGCGATGGGCACCGGGGAGCTGTTTTTT